Sequencing of this T cell receptor beta chain was carried out in a study of blood T cell repertoires in COVID-19. In the study overall: Acute-phase and convalescent COVID-19 samples originated in the United States, Italy and Spain. PBMCs, B-cell-depleted T cells, or T cells provided the cDNA or gDNA that made up the material.

In its sample, this clone was seen a few times. With 1 base clipped from V and 4 bases from J, the junction kept 7 bases outside the gene matches. Germline-derived CDR1 and CDR2 are KGHDR and SFDVKD. This CDR3 has 16 residues. Sequenced by immunoSEQ multiplex PCR; TCRdb stores in-frame clones only, minus some. The sample contains over 55,000 clones, more than 80% of which appear only once. Cohort allocation depended upon clinical history that participants reported. The clonotype comes from a woman aged 40-49 years with acute COVID-19. The chain recombines TRBV24-1 with TRBJ1-1; 8 bases agree with TRBD1. The sample consisted of PBMCs or T cells enriched from blood (not recorded which). The CDR3 region is CATSDFSTGGTTEAFF. CDR3 DNA: TGTGCCACCAGTGATTTTTCAACAGGGGGTACCACTGAAGCTTTCTTT.